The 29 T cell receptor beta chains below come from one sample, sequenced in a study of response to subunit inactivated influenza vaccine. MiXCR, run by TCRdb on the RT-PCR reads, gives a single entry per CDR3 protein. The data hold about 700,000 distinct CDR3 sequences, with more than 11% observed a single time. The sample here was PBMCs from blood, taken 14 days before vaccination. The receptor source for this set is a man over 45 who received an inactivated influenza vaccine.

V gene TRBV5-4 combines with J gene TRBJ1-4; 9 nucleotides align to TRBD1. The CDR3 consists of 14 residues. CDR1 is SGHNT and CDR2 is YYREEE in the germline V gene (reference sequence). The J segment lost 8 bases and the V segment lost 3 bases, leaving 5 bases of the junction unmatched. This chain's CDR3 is CASSSGTGREKLFF. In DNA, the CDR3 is TGTGCCAGCAGCTCGGGGACAGGGCGGGAAAAACTGTTTTTT.

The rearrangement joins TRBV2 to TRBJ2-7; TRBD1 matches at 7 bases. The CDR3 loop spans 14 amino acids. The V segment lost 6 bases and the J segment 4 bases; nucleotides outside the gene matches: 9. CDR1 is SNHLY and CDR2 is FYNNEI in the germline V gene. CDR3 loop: CASRDRLGHYEQYF. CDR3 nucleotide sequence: TGTGCCAGCAGGGACAGGTTGGGGCATTACGAGCAGTACTTC.

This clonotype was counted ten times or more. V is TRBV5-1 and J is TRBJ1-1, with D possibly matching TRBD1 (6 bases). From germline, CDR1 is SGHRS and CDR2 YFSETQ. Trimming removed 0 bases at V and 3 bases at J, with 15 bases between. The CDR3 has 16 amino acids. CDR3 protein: CASSLGTGALDTEAFF. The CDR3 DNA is TGCGCCAGCAGCTTGGGAACGGGGGCACTGGACACTGAAGCTTTCTTT.

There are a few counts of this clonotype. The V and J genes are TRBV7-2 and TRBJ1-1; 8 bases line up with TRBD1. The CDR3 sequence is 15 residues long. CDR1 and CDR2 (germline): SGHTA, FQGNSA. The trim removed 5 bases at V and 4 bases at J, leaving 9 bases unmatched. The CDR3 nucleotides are TGTGCCAGCAGCCGATGGACAGGGAGAGTCACTGAAGCTTTCTTT. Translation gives CASSRWTGRVTEAFF.

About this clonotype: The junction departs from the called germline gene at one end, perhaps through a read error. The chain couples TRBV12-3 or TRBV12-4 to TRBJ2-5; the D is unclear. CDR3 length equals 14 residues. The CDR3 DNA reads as TGTGCCAGCAGTCTCCGGAGCCGAGGAGAGACCCATTACTTC. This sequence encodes CASSLRSRGETHYF.

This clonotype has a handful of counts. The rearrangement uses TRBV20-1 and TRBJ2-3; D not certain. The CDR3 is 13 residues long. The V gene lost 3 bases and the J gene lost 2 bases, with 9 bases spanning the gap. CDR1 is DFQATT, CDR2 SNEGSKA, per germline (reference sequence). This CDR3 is CSASGGPTDTQYF. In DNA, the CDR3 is TGCAGTGCTAGTGGCGGACCCACAGATACGCAGTATTTT.

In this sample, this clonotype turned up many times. CDR3 nucleotides: TGTGCCAGCAGTCCGATGGCGGGAGCTACAGATACGCAGTATTTT. Translating gives CASSPMAGATDTQYF. The chain recombines TRBV12-3 or TRBV12-4 with TRBJ2-3, with 7 bases fitting TRBD2. The J segment lost 3 bases and the V segment lost 5 bases, leaving 8 bases of the junction unmatched. The length of the CDR3 is 15 residues.

CDR3 in DNA: TGTGCCAGTAGGCTCCCAGGAGCGAACACCGGGGAGCTGTTTTTT. This encodes CASRLPGANTGELFF. The V and J genes are TRBV19 and TRBJ2-2; D remains unclear. In germline, CDR1 is LNHDA, CDR2 SQIVND (reference sequence). The CDR3 runs 15 residues. Trimming removed 6 bases from V and 0 bases from J, with 11 bases in between.

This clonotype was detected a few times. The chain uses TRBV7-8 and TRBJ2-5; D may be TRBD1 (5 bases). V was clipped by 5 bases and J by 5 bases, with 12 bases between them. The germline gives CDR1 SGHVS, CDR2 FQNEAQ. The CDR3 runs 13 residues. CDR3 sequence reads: CASSPRTKETQYF. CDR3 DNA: TGTGCCAGCAGCCCTCGGACAAAGGAGACCCAGTACTTC.

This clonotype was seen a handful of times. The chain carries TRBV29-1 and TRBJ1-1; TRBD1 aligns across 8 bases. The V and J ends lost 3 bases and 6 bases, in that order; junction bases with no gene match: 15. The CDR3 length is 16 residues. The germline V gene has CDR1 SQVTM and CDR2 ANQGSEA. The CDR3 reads CSVDIQGAAFMPEAFF. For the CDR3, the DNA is TGCAGCGTTGATATCCAGGGGGCCGCATTTATGCCTGAAGCTTTCTTT.

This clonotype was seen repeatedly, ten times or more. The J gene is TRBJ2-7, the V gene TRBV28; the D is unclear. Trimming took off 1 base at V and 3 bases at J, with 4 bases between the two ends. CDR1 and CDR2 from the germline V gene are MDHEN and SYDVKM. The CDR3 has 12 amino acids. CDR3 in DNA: TGTGCCAGCAGTTTATATTACTACGAGCAGTACTTC. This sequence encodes CASSLYYYEQYF. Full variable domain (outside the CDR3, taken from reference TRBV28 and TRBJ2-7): DVKVTQSSRYLVKRTGEKVFLECVQDMDHENMFWYRQDPGLGLRLIYFSYDVKMKEKGDIPEGYSVSREKKERFSLILESASTNQTSMYLCASSLYYYEQYFGPGTRLTVT.

CDR3 loop: CASSTRDRGSEWELFF. In DNA form, the CDR3 reads TGTGCCAGCAGTACGCGGGACAGGGGGTCTGAGTGGGAGCTGTTTTTT. The gene calls are TRBV12-3 or TRBV12-4 and TRBJ2-2, with 11 bases identical to TRBD1. J was trimmed by 9 bases and V by 5 bases; bases with no gene match: 11. CDR3 length: 16 residues.

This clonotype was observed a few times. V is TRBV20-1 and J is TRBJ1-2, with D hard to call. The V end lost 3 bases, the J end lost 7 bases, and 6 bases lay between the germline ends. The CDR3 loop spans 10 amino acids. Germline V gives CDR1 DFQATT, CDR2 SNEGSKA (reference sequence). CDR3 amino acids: CSARVSGYTF. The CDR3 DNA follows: TGCAGTGCTAGGGTTTCTGGCTACACCTTC.

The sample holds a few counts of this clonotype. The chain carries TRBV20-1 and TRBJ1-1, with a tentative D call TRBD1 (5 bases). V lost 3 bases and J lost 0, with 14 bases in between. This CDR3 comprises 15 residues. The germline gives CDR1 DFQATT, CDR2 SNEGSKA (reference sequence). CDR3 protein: CSASGMGDMNTEAFF. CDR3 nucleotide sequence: TGCAGTGCTAGTGGTATGGGGGATATGAACACTGAAGCTTTCTTT.

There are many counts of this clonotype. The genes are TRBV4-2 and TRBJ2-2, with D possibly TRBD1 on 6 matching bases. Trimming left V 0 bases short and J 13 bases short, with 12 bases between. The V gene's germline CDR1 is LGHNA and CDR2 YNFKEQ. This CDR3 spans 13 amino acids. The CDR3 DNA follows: TGTGCCAGCAGCCAAGATTCACAGGGTGGGCTGTTTTTT. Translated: CASSQDSQGGLFF.

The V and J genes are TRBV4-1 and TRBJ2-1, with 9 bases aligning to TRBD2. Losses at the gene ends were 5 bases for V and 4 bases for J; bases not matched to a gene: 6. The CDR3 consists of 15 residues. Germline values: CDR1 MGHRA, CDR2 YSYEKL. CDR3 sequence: CASSLRGGGYNEQFF. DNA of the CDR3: TGCGCCAGCAGCTTGCGGGGGGGCGGATACAATGAGCAGTTCTTC.

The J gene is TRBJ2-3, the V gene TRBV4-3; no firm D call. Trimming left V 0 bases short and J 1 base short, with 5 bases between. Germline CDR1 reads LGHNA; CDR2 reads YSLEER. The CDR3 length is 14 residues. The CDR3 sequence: CASSQDYRTDTQYF. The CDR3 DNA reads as TGCGCCAGCAGCCAAGATTACCGCACAGATACGCAGTATTTT.

CDR3 loop: CASSLMDRGHLNSPLHF. CDR3 in DNA: TGTGCCAGCAGCTTAATGGACAGGGGCCATCTAAATTCACCCCTCCACTTT. The chain has TRBV11-2 and TRBJ1-6, with 9 bases aligning to TRBD1. This CDR3 is built from 17 residues. The ends lost 2 bases at V and 7 bases at J; junction bases unmatched: 9. CDR1 SGHAT and CDR2 FQNNGV come from the germline V gene.

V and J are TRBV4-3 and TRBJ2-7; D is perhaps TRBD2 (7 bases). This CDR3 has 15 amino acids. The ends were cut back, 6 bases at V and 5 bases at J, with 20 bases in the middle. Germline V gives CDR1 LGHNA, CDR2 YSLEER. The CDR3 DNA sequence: TGCGCCAGCAGGAGAAACCGGGGGGCCCCCAACGAGCAGTACTTC. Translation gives CASRRNRGAPNEQYF.

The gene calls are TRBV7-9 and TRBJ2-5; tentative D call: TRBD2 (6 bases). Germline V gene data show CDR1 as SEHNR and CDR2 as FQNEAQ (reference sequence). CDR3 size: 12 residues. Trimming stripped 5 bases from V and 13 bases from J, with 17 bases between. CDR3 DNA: TGTGCCAGCAGCCGGACGTCGGGAGCCCCGTACTTC. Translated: CASSRTSGAPYF.

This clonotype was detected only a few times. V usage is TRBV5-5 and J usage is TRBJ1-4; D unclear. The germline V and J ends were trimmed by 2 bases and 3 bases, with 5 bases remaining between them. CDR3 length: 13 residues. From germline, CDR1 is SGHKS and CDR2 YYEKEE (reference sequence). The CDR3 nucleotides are TGTGCCAGCAGCTTCGCGGCTAATGAAAAACTGTTTTTT. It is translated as CASSFAANEKLFF. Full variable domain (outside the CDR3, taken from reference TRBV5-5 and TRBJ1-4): DAGVTQSPTHLIKTRGQQVTLRCSPISGHKSVSWYQQVLGQGPQFIFQYYEKEERGRGNFPDRFSARQFPNYSSELNVNALLLGDSALYLCASSFAANEKLFFGSGTQLSVL.

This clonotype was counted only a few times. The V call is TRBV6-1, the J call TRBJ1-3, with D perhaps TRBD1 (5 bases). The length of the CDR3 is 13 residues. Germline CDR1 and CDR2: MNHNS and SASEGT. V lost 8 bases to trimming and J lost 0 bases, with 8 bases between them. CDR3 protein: CASRQISGNTIYF. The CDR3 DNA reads TGTGCCAGCCGACAGATCTCTGGAAACACCATATATTTT.

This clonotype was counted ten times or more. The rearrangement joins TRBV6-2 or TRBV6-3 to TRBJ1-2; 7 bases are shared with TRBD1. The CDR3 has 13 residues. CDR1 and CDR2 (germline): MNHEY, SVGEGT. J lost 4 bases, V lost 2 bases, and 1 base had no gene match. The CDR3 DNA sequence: TGTGCCAGCAGTTACGGGGACAGCTATGGCTACACCTTC. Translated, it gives CASSYGDSYGYTF.

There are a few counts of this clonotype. CDR3 nucleotides: TGCGCCAGCAGCTTGAAGGGGGCTGGCACCGGGGAGCTGTTTTTT. It encodes CASSLKGAGTGELFF. This chain connects TRBV5-1 to TRBJ2-2; 7 nucleotides align to TRBD1. The CDR3 covers 15 residues. CDR1 SGHRS and CDR2 YFSETQ come from the germline V gene. V was clipped by 1 base and J by 4 bases; unmatched bases: 4.

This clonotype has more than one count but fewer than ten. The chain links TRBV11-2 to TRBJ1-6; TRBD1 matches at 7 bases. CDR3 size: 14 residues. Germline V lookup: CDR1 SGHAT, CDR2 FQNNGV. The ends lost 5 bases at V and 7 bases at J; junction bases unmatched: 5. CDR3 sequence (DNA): TGTGCCAGCAGCGTAATAGGGGGCAATTCACCCCTCCACTTT. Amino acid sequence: CASSVIGGNSPLHF.

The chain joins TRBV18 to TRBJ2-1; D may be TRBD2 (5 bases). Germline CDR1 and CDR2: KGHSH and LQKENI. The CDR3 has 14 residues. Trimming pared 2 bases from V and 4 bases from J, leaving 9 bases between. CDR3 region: CASSPERQYNEQFF. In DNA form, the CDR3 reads TGTGCCAGCTCACCAGAGCGGCAGTACAATGAGCAGTTCTTC.

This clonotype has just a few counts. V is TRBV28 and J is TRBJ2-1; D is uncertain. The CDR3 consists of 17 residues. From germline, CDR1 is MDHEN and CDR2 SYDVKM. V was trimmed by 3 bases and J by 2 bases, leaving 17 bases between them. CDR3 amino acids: CASSFPGRRSAYNEQFF. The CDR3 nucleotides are TGTGCCAGCAGTTTCCCGGGTCGGCGGAGTGCCTACAATGAGCAGTTCTTC.

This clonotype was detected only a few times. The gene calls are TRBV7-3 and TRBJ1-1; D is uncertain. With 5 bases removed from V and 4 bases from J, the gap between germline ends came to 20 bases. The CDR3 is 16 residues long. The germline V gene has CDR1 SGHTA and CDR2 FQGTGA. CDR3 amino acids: CASSPFRREDGTEAFF. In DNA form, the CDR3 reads TGTGCCAGCAGCCCTTTTAGAAGGGAAGATGGCACTGAAGCTTTCTTT.

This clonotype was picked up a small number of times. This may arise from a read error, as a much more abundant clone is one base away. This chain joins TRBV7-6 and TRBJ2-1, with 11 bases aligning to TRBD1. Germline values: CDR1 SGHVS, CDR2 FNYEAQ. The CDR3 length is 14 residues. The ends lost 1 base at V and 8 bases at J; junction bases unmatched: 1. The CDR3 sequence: CASSLGTGGDEQFF. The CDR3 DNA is TGTGCCAGCAGCTTAGGGACAGGGGGCGATGAGCAGTTCTTC.